Listed below are T cell receptor beta chains from one sample, sequenced in a study of chemoradiotherapy in HPV16-positive cancers. Sequenced by immunoSEQ multiplex PCR; TCRdb stores in-frame clones only, minus some. The profile covers about 15,000 clones, with over 85% appearing a single time and about 2.4% taken by the ten largest. The specimen was blood, collected from a patient who underwent chemoradiotherapy. The source of these receptors is a human donor with HPV-associated anogenital cancer. Each CDR3 is given with its conserved first and last residue.

TRBV5-1,TRBJ2-5,CASSLAGGQETQYF
TRBV5-1,TRBJ2-5,CASSFQGVQETQYF
TRBV6-5,TRBJ2-3,CASLSARNTQYF
TRBV4-1,TRBJ2-1,CASSQGLAGGQFF
TRBV10-1,TRBJ2-7,CASSESLSPYGEQYF
TRBV6-1,TRBJ2-1,CASSEKLAGGDNEQFF
TRBV7-9,.,CASSLDFYEQYF
TRBV2,TRBJ1-5,CASRRDGGDNQPQHF
TRBV7-2,TRBJ1-1,CASSLEVGKAFF
TRBV4-1,TRBJ2-7,CASSPERGDYEQYF
TRBV20-1,TRBJ1-2,CSAPNYGYTF
TRBV19,TRBJ1-6,CASGRDGKNSPLHF
TRBV4-1,TRBJ2-7,CASSQDSAGGRGEQYF
TRBV9,TRBJ1-2,CASSGRRGVMYGYTF
TRBV2,TRBJ1-3,CASSDIDRGVSGNTIYF
TRBV21-1,TRBJ2-1,CASSNCSSGSLYNEQFF
TRBV5-1,TRBJ1-1,CASSFMGVTEAFF
TRBV25-1,TRBJ2-5,CASSDSTGIVTQYF
TRBV6-1,TRBJ1-6,CASQTEVSSPLHF
TRBV12-5,TRBJ2-1,CASGLGSRLNEQFF